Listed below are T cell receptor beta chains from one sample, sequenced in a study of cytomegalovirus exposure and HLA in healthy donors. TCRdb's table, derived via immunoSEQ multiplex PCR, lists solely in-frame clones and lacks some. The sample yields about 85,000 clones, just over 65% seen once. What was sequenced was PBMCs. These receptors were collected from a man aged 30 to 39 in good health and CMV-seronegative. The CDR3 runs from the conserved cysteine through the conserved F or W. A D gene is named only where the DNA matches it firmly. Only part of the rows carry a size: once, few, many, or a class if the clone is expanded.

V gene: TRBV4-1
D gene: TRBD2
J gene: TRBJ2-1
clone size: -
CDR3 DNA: TGCGCCAGCAGCCAAGCCACGGGAGGGCTCTACAATGAGCAGTTCTTC
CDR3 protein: CASSQATGGLYNEQFF

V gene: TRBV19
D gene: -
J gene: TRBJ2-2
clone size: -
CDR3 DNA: TGTGCCAGTAGTATTGGCCTCGCGGGCACCGGGGAGCTGTTTTTT
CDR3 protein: CASSIGLAGTGELFF

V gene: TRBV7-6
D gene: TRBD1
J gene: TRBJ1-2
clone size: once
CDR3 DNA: TGTGCCAGCAGCTTAGGCCCAGGGGGTGGCGGCTACACCTTC
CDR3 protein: CASSLGPGGGGYTF

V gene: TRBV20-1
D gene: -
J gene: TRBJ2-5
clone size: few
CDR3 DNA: TGCAGTGCTAGCGGTCAAGAGACCCAGTACTTC
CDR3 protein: CSASGQETQYF

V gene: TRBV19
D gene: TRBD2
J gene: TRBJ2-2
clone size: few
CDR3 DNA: TGTGCCAGTAAAGGAGCGGGAGAATATACCGGGGAGCTGTTTTTT
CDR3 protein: CASKGAGEYTGELFF

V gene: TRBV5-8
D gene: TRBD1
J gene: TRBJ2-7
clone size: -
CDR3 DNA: TGTGCCAGCAGCAAGGGGACAGGGGTCTCCTACGAGCAGTACTTC
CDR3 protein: CASSKGTGVSYEQYF

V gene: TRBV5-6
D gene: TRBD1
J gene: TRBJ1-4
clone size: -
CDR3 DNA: TGTGCCAGCAGCTTGGGACAGGGCTCTAATGAAAAACTGTTTTTT
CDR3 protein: CASSLGQGSNEKLFF

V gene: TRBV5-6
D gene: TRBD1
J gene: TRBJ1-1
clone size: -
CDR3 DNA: TGTGCCAGCAGCTTCTTGACAGGGTGGGACACTGAAGCTTTCTTT
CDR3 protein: CASSFLTGWDTEAFF

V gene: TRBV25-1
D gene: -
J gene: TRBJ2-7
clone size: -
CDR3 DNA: TGTGCCAGCAGTGATAGCTACGAGCAGTACTTC
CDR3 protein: CASSDSYEQYF

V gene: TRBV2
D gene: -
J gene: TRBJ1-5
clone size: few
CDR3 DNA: TGTGCCAGCAAGGGAGAGGGCCCTCAGCCCCAGCATTTT
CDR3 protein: CASKGEGPQPQHF

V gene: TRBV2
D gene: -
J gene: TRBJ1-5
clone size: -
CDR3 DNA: TGTGCCAGCAGTGCGCGGGGCGGCCCGACTCAGCCCCAGCATTTT
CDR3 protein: CASSARGGPTQPQHF

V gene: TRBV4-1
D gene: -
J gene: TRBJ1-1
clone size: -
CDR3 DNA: TGCGCCAGCAGCCAGGAGGGTGGGCGTACTGAAGCTTTCTTT
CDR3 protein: CASSQEGGRTEAFF

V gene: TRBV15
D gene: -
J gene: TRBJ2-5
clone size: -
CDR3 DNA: TGTGCCACCAGCAGAGCTGGACTGCAAGAGACCCAGTACTTC
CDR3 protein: CATSRAGLQETQYF

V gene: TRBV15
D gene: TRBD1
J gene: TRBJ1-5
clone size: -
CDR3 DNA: TGTGCCACCAGAAGTGACAGGGACCAGCCCCAGCATTTT
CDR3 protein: CATRSDRDQPQHF

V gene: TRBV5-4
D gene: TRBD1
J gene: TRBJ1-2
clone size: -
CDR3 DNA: TGTGCCAGCAGTCACTCTGACAGGGACTACACCTTC
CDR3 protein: CASSHSDRDYTF

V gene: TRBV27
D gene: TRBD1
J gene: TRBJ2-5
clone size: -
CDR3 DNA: TGTGCCAGCAGTTTAGCCCTCCCTGTAGGGACAGTCCCTAGAGAGACCCAGTACTTC
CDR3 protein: CASSLALPVGTVPRETQYF

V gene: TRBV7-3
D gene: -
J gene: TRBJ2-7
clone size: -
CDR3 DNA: TGTGCCAGCAGCGTTATGGGGAGTCCCTCCTACGAGCAGTACTTC
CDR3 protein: CASSVMGSPSYEQYF

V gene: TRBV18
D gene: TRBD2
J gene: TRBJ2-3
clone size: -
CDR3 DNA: TGTGCCAGCTCACCACGAGCGGGAGCGAGCACAGATACGCAGTATTTT
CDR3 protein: CASSPRAGASTDTQYF

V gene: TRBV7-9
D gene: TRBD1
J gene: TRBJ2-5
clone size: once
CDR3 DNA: TGTGCCAGCAGCTTAATACCGGGACAGCAAGAGACCCAGTACTTC
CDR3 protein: CASSLIPGQQETQYF

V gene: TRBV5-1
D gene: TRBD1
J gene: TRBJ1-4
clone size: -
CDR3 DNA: TGCGCCAGCAGCTGGGACAGTAATTACAATGAAAAACTGTTTTTT
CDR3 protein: CASSWDSNYNEKLFF

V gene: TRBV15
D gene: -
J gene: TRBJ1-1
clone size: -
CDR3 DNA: TGTGCCACCAGCAGAGAGGGAGGGTTTGGGAACACTGAAGCTTTCTTT
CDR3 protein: CATSREGGFGNTEAFF

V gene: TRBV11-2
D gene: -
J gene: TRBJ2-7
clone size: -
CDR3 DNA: TGTGCCAGCAGCTTATCCGCGGACTACGAGCAGTACTTC
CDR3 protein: CASSLSADYEQYF

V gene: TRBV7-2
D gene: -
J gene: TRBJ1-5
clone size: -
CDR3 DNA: TGTGCCAGCAGCTTAGAGGGCCAGGGGCTTGGGCCCCAGCATTTT
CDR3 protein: CASSLEGQGLGPQHF

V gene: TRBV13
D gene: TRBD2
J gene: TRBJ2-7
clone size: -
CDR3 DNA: TGTGCCAGCAGCTTTTGGACTAGTCGGGGCGAGCAGTACTTC
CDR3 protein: CASSFWTSRGEQYF

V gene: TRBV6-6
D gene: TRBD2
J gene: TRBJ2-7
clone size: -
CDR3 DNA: TGTGCCAGCAGTTCCATAGCGGGAGGTGCTGACGAGCAGTACTTC
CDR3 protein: CASSSIAGGADEQYF

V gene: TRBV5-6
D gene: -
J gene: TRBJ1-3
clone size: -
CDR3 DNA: TGTGCCAGCGGTCCACAGATCTCTGGAAACACCATATATTTT
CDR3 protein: CASGPQISGNTIYF

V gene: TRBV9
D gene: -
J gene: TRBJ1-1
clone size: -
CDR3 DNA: TGTGCCAGCAGCTCCCGGGGGGAAGCTTTCTTT
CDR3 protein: CASSSRGEAFF

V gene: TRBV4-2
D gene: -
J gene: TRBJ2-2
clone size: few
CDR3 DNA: TGTGCCAGCAGCCAAACAGCCGCGAACACCGGGGAGCTGTTTTTT
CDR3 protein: CASSQTAANTGELFF

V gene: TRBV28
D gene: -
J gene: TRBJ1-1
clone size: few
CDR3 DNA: TGTGCCAGCAGTCCTAAACAGGACACTGAAGCTTTCTTT
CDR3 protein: CASSPKQDTEAFF

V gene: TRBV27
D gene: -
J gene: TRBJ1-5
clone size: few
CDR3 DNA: TGTGCCAGCAGTTTATGGACTGATCAGCCCCAGCATTTT
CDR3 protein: CASSLWTDQPQHF

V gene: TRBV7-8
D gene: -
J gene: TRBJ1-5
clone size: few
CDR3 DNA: TGTGCCAGCAGCTTAGGAAAAGGGGATGCGCGCAATCAGCCCCAGCATTTT
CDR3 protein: CASSLGKGDARNQPQHF

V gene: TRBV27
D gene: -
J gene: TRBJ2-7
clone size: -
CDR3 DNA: TGTGCCAGCAGTCCGGGGGTAGCGGCCCCCCTACCTCCCGAGCAGTACTTC
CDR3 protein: CASSPGVAAPLPPEQYF

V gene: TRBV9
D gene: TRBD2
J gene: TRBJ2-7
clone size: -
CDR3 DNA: TGTGCCAGCACCCCGGGACTAGCGGCCTACGAGCAGTACTTC
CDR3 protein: CASTPGLAAYEQYF

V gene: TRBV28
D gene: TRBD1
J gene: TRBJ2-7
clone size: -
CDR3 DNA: TGTGCCAGCAGGACGGGACAGGGTATATGGTACGAGCAGTACTTC
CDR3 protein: CASRTGQGIWYEQYF

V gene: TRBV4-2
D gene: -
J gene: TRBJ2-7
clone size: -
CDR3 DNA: TGTGCCAGCAGCCGTCCCGCTGGTACAACCGAAACCTACGAGCAGTACTTC
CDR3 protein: CASSRPAGTTETYEQYF

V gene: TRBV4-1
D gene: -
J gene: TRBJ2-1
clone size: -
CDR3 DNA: TGCGCCAGCAGCCCGGGGACTTTCTCAGGGGGTGAGCAGTTCTTC
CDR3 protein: CASSPGTFSGGEQFF

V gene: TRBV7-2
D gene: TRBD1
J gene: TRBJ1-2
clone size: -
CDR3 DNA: TGTGCCAGCAGCCGGGACAGAAACTATGGCTACACCTTC
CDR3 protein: CASSRDRNYGYTF

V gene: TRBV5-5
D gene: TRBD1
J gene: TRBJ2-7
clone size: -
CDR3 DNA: TGTGCCAGCGGATGGACAGGGTCCCAGTACTTC
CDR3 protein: CASGWTGSQYF

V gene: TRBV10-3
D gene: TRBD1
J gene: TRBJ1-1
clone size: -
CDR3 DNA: TGTGCCATCAGTGACCGGACAGGGGGCAGAACTGAAGCTTTCTTT
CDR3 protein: CAISDRTGGRTEAFF

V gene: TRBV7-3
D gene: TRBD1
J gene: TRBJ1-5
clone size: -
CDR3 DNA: TGTGCCAGCAGCGCGACAGGGGGCAGCCAGCCCCAGCATTTT
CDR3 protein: CASSATGGSQPQHF

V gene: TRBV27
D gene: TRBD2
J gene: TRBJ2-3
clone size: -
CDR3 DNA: TGTGCCAGCAGTTTGGTCTTAGCGGGCCCCACAGATACGCAGTATTTT
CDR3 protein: CASSLVLAGPTDTQYF

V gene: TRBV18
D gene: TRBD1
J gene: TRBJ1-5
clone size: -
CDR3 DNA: TGTGCCAGCTCACCACTGGGACAGACACTTCAGCCCCAGCATTTT
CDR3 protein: CASSPLGQTLQPQHF

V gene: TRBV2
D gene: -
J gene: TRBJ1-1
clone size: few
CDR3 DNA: TGTGCCAGCAGTGTAAGAGACAGGGAAGCTTTCTTT
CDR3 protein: CASSVRDREAFF

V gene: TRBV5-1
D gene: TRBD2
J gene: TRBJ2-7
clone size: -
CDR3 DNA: TGCGCCAGCAGCTTGGAGGGCGGGGGGGCCGATGAGCAGTACTTC
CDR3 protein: CASSLEGGGADEQYF

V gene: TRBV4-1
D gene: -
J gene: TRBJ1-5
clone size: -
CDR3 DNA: TGCGCCAGCAGTCACTCGTCCCGGAGCAATCAGCCCCAGCATTTT
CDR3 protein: CASSHSSRSNQPQHF

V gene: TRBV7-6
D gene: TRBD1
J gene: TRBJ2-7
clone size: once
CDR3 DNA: TGTGCCAGCAGCTCGAGTACCGCAGGGGGTCCCTACGAGCAGTACTTC
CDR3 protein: CASSSSTAGGPYEQYF

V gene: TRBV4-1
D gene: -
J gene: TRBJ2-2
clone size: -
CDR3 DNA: TGCGCCAGCAGCCAAGCACAGGGAGCTACCACCGGGGAGCTGTTTTTT
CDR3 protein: CASSQAQGATTGELFF

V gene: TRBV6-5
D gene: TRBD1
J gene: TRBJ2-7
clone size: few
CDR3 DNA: TGTTCCAAACGACAGGGGGAAGGGGAGCAGTACTTC
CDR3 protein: CSKRQGEGEQYF

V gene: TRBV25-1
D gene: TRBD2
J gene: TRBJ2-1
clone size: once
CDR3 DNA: TGTGCCGCTACTAGCGGCATAAACAATGAGCAGTTCTTC
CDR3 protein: CAATSGINNEQFF

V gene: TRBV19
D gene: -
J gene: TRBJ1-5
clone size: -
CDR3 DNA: TGTGCCAGTACCAAGGCAGGGGATAATCAGCCCCAGCATTTT
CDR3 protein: CASTKAGDNQPQHF

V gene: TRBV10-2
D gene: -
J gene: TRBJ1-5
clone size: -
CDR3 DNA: TGCGCCAGCAGTGAGGTCCCCGGGACAAGCGATAGCAATCAGCCCCAGCATTTT
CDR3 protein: CASSEVPGTSDSNQPQHF

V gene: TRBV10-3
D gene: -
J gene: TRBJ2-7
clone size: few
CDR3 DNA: TGTGCCATCAGGAAGGACTCGAACTCCTACGAGCAGTACTTC
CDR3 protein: CAIRKDSNSYEQYF

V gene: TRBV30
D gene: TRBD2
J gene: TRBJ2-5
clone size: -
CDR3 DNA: TGTGCCTGGAGCCCCACAAGAAGCGGGAGGGCGGGGAGGACCCAGTACTTC
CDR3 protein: CAWSPTRSGRAGRTQYF

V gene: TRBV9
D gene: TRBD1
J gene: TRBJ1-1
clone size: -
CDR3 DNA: TGTGCCAGCAGCGTAGGACAGGGCTTTGATGAAGCTTTCTTT
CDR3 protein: CASSVGQGFDEAFF

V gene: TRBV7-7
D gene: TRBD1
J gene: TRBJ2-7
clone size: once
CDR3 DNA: TGTGCCAGCAGCTTAGCAGAGGGGGCCGACGAGCAGTACTTC
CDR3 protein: CASSLAEGADEQYF

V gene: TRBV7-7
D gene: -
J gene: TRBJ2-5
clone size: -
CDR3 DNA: TGTGCCAGCAGCTTAGCGGCAGGGAAGGAGACCCAGTACTTC
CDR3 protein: CASSLAAGKETQYF

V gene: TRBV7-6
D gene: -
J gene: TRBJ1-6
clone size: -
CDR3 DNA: TGTGCCAGTAGATCACCCCTCCACTTT
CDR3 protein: CASRSPLHF

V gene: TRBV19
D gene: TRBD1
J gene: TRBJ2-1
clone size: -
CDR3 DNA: TGTGCCAGTAGTATTGTTCAGGGGGCAGGGAATGAGCAGTTCTTC
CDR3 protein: CASSIVQGAGNEQFF

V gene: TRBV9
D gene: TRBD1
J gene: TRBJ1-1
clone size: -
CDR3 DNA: TGTGCCAGCAGCCCCCCCAGAGACAGGGTTGGAAGCACTGAAGCTTTCTTT
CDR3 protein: CASSPPRDRVGSTEAFF